The clone carrying this TCR beta chain was observed once. Methods used by the authors: By means of reference gene primer amplification, nucleated cell counts were estimated. Repertoires were generated with immunoSEQ multiplex PCR, while TCRdb's copy carries only in-frame clones and drops some. V and J calls and clone size are given by that table; D and trimming were obtained from the DNA. This table has fewer than 600,000 clones, 80% to 90% appearing once. The entry originates in a study of blood T cell repertoires in COVID-19. Study details: COVID-19 samples from acute and convalescent phases originated in the United States, Italy and Spain.

The CDR3 runs 17 residues. V lost 4 bases to trimming and J lost 5 bases; unmatched junction nucleotides: 8. Germline V lookup: CDR1 MGHRA, CDR2 YSYEKL. It was during active infection that Seattle patients were enrolled and then longitudinally followed. Sample: peripheral blood. The sequence was collected from a man between 18 and 29 years old with COVID-19, enrolled during active disease. The chain is built from TRBV4-1 and TRBJ2-2, with TRBD2 matching 12 bases. The CDR3, as DNA: TGCGCCAGCAGCCGCCTAGGACTAGCGGGAAGAACCGGGGAGCTGTTTTTT. It translates to CASSRLGLAGRTGELFF.